Below, 32 T cell receptor beta chains from the same sample are listed, as sequenced in a study of blood T cell repertoires in COVID-19. Clones were read by immunoSEQ multiplex PCR, and TCRdb kept only the in-frame ones, dropping some. The sample contains approximately 240,000 clones, roughly 80% of which appear only once. Input material: peripheral blood. The receptor set was obtained from a woman aged 40 to 55 with active or convalescent COVID-19.

This clone showed up just a few times. This rearrangement joins TRBV5-1 to TRBJ1-1, with no clear D. Trimming took off 0 bases at V and 4 bases at J, with 7 bases between the two ends. CDR1 and CDR2 (germline): SGHRS, YFSETQ. CDR3 length: 13 residues. The CDR3 sequence: CASSLGLGTEAFF. In nucleotides, the CDR3 is TGCGCCAGCAGCTTGGGCCTCGGCACTGAAGCTTTCTTT.

The J gene is TRBJ2-5, the V gene TRBV5-5; no firm D call. Looked up from germline, CDR1 is SGHKS and CDR2 is YYEKEE (reference sequence). Trimming cost V 2 bases and J 0 bases, with 14 bases left between them. This CDR3 contains 16 residues. This chain's CDR3 is CASSLEQFGDQETQYF. CDR3 nucleotides: TGTGCCAGCAGCTTAGAACAGTTCGGCGACCAAGAGACCCAGTACTTC.

The V and J genes are TRBV11-2 and TRBJ2-1; 10 nucleotides match TRBD1. CDR1 SGHAT and CDR2 FQNNGV come from the germline V gene. V trimming: 1 base; J trimming: 3 bases; junction bases outside the gene matches: 12. The length of the CDR3 is 19 residues. The CDR3 reads CASSLASDWTGGIYNEQFF. The DNA of the CDR3 is TGTGCCAGCAGCTTAGCATCTGACTGGACAGGGGGAATCTACAATGAGCAGTTCTTC.

The chain links TRBV2 to TRBJ2-1; D is unclear. Germline V lookup: CDR1 SNHLY, CDR2 FYNNEI. The CDR3 contains 12 residues. Trimming pared 2 bases from V and 5 bases from J, leaving 4 bases between. The CDR3: CASSEIDNEQFF. The DNA of the CDR3 is TGTGCCAGCAGTGAAATAGACAATGAGCAGTTCTTC.

The chain is built from TRBV23-1 and TRBJ2-1, with 11 bases fitting TRBD1. TRBV23-1 falls under the ORF class, with uncertain function. This CDR3 has 19 amino acids. Unmatched junction bases numbered 13, after V lost 6 bases and J lost 0 bases. The chain's CDR3 is CASSQGQGDTRTSYNEQFF. The CDR3 DNA reads as TGCGCCAGCAGCCAGGGACAGGGGGACACCCGAACCTCCTACAATGAGCAGTTCTTC.

V and J are TRBV10-2 and TRBJ1-4; TRBD1 agrees at 10 bases. Looked up from germline, CDR1 is WSHSY and CDR2 is SAAADI. CDR3 length equals 21 residues. J gave up 1 base and V 6 bases, and 20 bases lay outside the gene matches. CDR3 loop: CASRTISPGQGQEETNEKLFF. The DNA for the CDR3 is TGCGCCAGCAGGACGATTTCTCCGGGACAGGGGCAGGAGGAAACTAATGAAAAACTGTTTTTT.

The J gene is TRBJ1-2, the V gene TRBV4-1, with D unclear. Germline V lookup: CDR1 MGHRA, CDR2 YSYEKL. V was cut by 2 bases and J by 4 bases, with 14 bases left in between. The CDR3 contains 15 residues. CDR3 protein: CASSQLPGFSYGYTF. The CDR3 bases are TGCGCCAGCAGCCAACTGCCAGGATTCAGCTATGGCTACACCTTC.

DNA for the CDR3: TGTGCCAGCAGTGGGACTAGCGGGGACTACAATGAGCAGTTCTTC. Residues: CASSGTSGDYNEQFF. The V gene is TRBV6-4, the J gene TRBJ2-1; 12 bases are shared with TRBD2. Trimming removed 4 bases from V and 3 bases from J; junction bases left unmatched: 1. The CDR3 is 15 amino acids. Germline V lookup: CDR1 MRHNA, CDR2 SNTAGT.

The rearrangement uses TRBV10-3 and TRBJ1-5; D ambiguous. The V gene's germline CDR1 is ENHRY and CDR2 SYGVKD. The V end was cut by 7 bases, the J end by 3 bases, with 10 bases between. CDR3 length equals 13 residues. DNA for the CDR3: TGTGCCATCACAGGTTCCCTCAATCAGCCCCAGCATTTT. Protein: CAITGSLNQPQHF.

The CDR3: CASSSLDTQYF. In DNA, the CDR3 is TGTGCCAGCAGTTCCCTTGATACGCAGTATTTT. J is TRBJ2-3 and V is TRBV6-2 or TRBV6-3; D gene ambiguous. This CDR3 contains 11 residues. Germline CDR1 and CDR2: MNHEY and SVGEGT. Trimming cost V 4 bases and J 6 bases, with 5 bases left between them.

V is TRBV10-3 and J is TRBJ1-2, with D unclear. Germline V lookup: CDR1 ENHRY, CDR2 SYGVKD. The CDR3 is 15 residues long. The V gene lost 4 bases and the J gene lost 5 bases, with 17 bases spanning the gap. This CDR3 is CAISVVGEATYGYTF. In DNA form, the CDR3 reads TGTGCCATCAGTGTTGTGGGAGAAGCCACATATGGCTACACCTTC.

This rearrangement joins TRBV14 to TRBJ2-7, with 7 bases identical to TRBD1. CDR3 length equals 15 residues. V shed 4 bases and J 7 bases; nucleotides not matched to a gene: 13. The germline V gene has CDR1 SGHDN and CDR2 FVKESK. CDR3 DNA: TGTGCCAGCAGCCTGACAGGGATGGGCTTCGGGGAGCAGTACGTC. It is translated as CASSLTGMGFGEQYV.

The rearrangement joins TRBV6-1 to TRBJ2-4; weak D call: TRBD1 (7 bases). Deletions cut 2 bases from V and 7 bases from J, with 12 bases between. There are 14 residues in the CDR3. Looked up from germline, CDR1 is MNHNS and CDR2 is SASEGT. The chain's CDR3 is CASSEMEGANIQYF. CDR3 in DNA: TGTGCCAGCAGTGAAATGGAGGGGGCGAACATTCAGTACTTC.

This clone was observed a few times. The chain has TRBV6-5 and TRBJ1-1; possible D gene TRBD1, 5 bases. This CDR3 spans 13 amino acids. V was shortened by 7 bases and J by 0 bases, with 9 bases between the two germline ends. The germline V gene encodes CDR1 MNHEY and CDR2 SVGAGI. The CDR3 reads CASTETVNTEAFF. The CDR3 coding sequence is TGTGCCAGCACAGAGACAGTGAACACTGAAGCTTTCTTT.

The chain links TRBV7-2 to TRBJ2-7; maybe TRBD1 (6 bases). The CDR3 contains 14 residues. The ends were cut back, 3 bases at V and 2 bases at J, with 11 bases in the middle. The germline V gene encodes CDR1 SGHTA and CDR2 FQGNSA. The CDR3 reads CASSLGQGTYEQYV. CDR3 DNA sequence: TGTGCCAGCAGCTTGGGGCAGGGGACCTACGAGCAGTACGTC.

This clone was recorded only once. This sample also contains other DNA sequences that code for the same CDR3. The chain carries TRBV3-1 (or the pseudogene TRBV3-2) and TRBJ1-2, with 8 bases identical to TRBD1. Trimming cost V 3 bases and J 2 bases; bases outside gene matches: 2. The CDR3 runs 14 residues. Germline V gene sequence: CDR1 LGHDT, CDR2 YNNKEL (reference sequence). CDR3 coding DNA: TGTGCCAGCAGCCACAGACAGGGGAACTATGGCTACACCTTC. Amino acid sequence: CASSHRQGNYGYTF.

The genes are TRBV7-5 and TRBJ2-2; TRBD1 is the table's D call, not checked against the DNA. TRBV7-5 is an annotated pseudogene. The CDR3 runs to 17 residues. As DNA, the CDR3 is TGTGTCAGAAGCTTAGCCCACAGGACCTCGAACACCGGGGAGCTGTTTTTT. Its protein is CVRSLAHRTSNTGELFF.

The J gene is TRBJ1-2, the V gene TRBV28; D gene ambiguous. The V gene's germline CDR1 is MDHEN and CDR2 SYDVKM. Trimming removed 5 bases from V and 2 bases from J, with 3 bases in between. The CDR3 loop spans 11 amino acids. The CDR3 DNA sequence: TGTGCCAGCAGTGAGAACTATGGCTACACCTTC. It specifies CASSENYGYTF.

In this sample, this clone turned up once. J is TRBJ1-3 and V is TRBV6-5; D is ambiguous. With 0 bases removed from V and 0 bases from J, the gap between germline ends came to 6 bases. The CDR3 extends over 15 amino acids. Germline V gene sequence: CDR1 MNHEY, CDR2 SVGAGI. The CDR3 region is CASSYSTTSGNTIYF. The DNA of the CDR3 is TGTGCCAGCAGTTACTCTACAACCTCTGGAAACACCATATATTTT.

The V gene is TRBV5-1, the J gene TRBJ1-1, with D tentatively TRBD1 (5 bases). The CDR3 length is 14 residues. With 7 bases removed from V and 4 bases from J, the gap between germline ends came to 17 bases. Germline CDR1 SGHRS, CDR2 YFSETQ. CDR3 region: CASGPGRAPTEAFF. The CDR3, as DNA: TGCGCCAGCGGTCCAGGGAGGGCACCCACTGAAGCTTTCTTT.

This sequence joins TRBV30 and TRBJ1-5; 9 nucleotides align to TRBD1. This CDR3 is built from 13 residues. Germline V gene data show CDR1 as GTSNPN and CDR2 as SVGIG (reference sequence). The V and J ends lost 1 base and 6 bases, in that order; junction bases with no gene match: 1. In DNA form, the CDR3 reads TGTGCCTGGAGTGGACAGGGGGGTCAGCCCCAGCATTTT. Its translation: CAWSGQGGQPQHF.

Written as DNA, the CDR3 is TGTGCCAGCGAAGCCACAGGGCTAGAGACCCAGTACTTC. This translates into CASEATGLETQYF. The rearrangement links TRBV12-3 or TRBV12-4 to TRBJ2-5; D possibly corresponds to TRBD1 (6 bases). The CDR3 sequence is 13 residues long. The V gene lost 8 bases and the J gene lost 4 bases, with 14 bases spanning the gap.

The chain joins TRBV5-4 to TRBJ1-3; the match to TRBD1 covers 8 bases. The CDR3 covers 14 residues. The V and J ends lost 4 bases and 4 bases, in that order; junction bases with no gene match: 4. Germline loops: CDR1 SGHNT, CDR2 YYREEE (reference sequence). The CDR3 protein is CASSVGTGGNTIYF. The CDR3 nucleotides are TGTGCCAGCAGCGTTGGGACAGGAGGAAACACCATATATTTT.

The chain uses TRBV23-1 and TRBJ1-4, with 8 bases identical to TRBD1. TRBV23-1 falls under the ORF class, with uncertain function. The CDR3 sequence is 16 residues long. Trimming cost V 6 bases and J 8 bases; bases outside gene matches: 14. The CDR3 DNA sequence: TGCGCCAGCAGCTTGGTGAGCGGGACAGGTAAGGAAAAACTGTTTTTT. This encodes CASSLVSGTGKEKLFF.

The rearrangement uses TRBV2 and TRBJ1-4, with 9 bases fitting TRBD1. From germline, CDR1 is SNHLY and CDR2 FYNNEI. CDR3 length: 14 amino acids. The V segment lost 5 bases and the J segment 14 bases; nucleotides outside the gene matches: 12. This chain's CDR3 is CASSSGTGPGGLFF. The DNA of the CDR3 is TGTGCCAGCAGTTCCGGGACAGGGCCCGGAGGGCTGTTTTTT.

The V gene is TRBV11-3, the J gene TRBJ2-3, with 14 bases aligning to TRBD2. From germline, CDR1 is SGHNT and CDR2 YENEEA. The CDR3 covers 18 residues. Trimming cost V 4 bases and J 0 bases; bases outside gene matches: 6. The CDR3 reads CASSSGLAGGYSTDTQYF. The DNA for the CDR3 is TGTGCCAGCAGCTCCGGACTAGCGGGGGGCTATAGCACAGATACGCAGTATTTT.

J is TRBJ1-2 and V is TRBV12-3 or TRBV12-4; D remains unclear. The V end lost 2 bases, the J end lost 2 bases, and 6 bases lay between the germline ends. This CDR3 has 13 amino acids. In DNA, the CDR3 is TGTGCCAGCAGTTTACGGGAGAACTATGGCTACACCTTC. Translation: CASSLRENYGYTF.

This clone turned up a few times. The chain has TRBV6-4 and TRBJ1-2; possibly TRBD1 for D (5 bases). V lost 5 bases and J 0 bases, leaving 13 bases between the germline ends. The CDR3 has 15 residues. Germline CDR1 MRHNA, CDR2 SNTAGT. CDR3 sequence (DNA): TGTGCCAGCAGTAAAGACAGCACCCCTAACTATGGCTACACCTTC. Its protein is CASSKDSTPNYGYTF.

This clone was seen a single time. The chain employs TRBV6-2 or TRBV6-3 and TRBJ2-7; the match to TRBD1 covers 10 bases. CDR3 size: 16 residues. Trimming removed 6 bases from V and 0 bases from J; junction bases left unmatched: 8. The germline CDR1 and CDR2 sequences are MNHEY and SVGEGT. Written as DNA, the CDR3 is TGTGCCAGCAGCCTAACGGACAGGGGGTTCTCCTACGAGCAGTACTTC. The encoded protein is CASSLTDRGFSYEQYF.

The rearrangement links TRBV9 to TRBJ1-4; D might be TRBD1 (5 bases). The CDR3 contains 19 residues. Germline CDR1 reads SGDLS; CDR2 reads YYNGEE. V gave up 1 base and J gave up 7 bases, with 26 bases separating them. DNA for the CDR3: TGTGCCAGCAGCGTAAGCATTGGGGGGACCCCCCTGGATGGTGAAAAACTGTTTTTT. Amino acids: CASSVSIGGTPLDGEKLFF.

The V call is TRBV4-1, the J call TRBJ1-1; D might be TRBD1 (5 bases). The CDR3 extends over 14 amino acids. The V and J ends lost 7 bases and 4 bases respectively, with 16 bases between them. Germline values: CDR1 MGHRA, CDR2 YSYEKL. CDR3 coding DNA: TGCGCCAGCACCTGGGACTCCGGGGGCACTGAAGCTTTCTTT. It is translated as CASTWDSGGTEAFF.

The V and J genes are TRBV2 and TRBJ1-1; a possible D gene is TRBD1 (5 bases). Trimming pared 6 bases from V and 2 bases from J, leaving 10 bases between. The germline V gene encodes CDR1 SNHLY and CDR2 FYNNEI. The CDR3 has 13 amino acids. The CDR3 reads CASSGGLNTEAFF. The CDR3 region has the DNA TGTGCCAGCAGCGGGGGGTTAAACACTGAAGCTTTCTTT.